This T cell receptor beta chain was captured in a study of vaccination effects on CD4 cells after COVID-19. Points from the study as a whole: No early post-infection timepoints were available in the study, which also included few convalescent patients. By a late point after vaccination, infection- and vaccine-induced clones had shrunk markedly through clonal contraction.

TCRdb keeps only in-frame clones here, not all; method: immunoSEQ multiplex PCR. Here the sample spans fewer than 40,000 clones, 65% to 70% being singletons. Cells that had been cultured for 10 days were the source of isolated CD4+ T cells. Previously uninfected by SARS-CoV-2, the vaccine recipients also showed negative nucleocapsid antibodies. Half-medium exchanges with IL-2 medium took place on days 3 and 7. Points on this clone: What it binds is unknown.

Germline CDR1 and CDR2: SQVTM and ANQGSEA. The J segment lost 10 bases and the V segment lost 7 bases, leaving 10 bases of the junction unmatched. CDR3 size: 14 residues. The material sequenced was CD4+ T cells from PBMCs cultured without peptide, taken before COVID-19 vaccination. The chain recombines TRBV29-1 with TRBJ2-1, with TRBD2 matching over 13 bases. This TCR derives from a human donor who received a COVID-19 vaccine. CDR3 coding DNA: TGCAGCGCGAACCGCGGGACTAGCGGGGTCGAGCAGTTCTTC. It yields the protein CSANRGTSGVEQFF.